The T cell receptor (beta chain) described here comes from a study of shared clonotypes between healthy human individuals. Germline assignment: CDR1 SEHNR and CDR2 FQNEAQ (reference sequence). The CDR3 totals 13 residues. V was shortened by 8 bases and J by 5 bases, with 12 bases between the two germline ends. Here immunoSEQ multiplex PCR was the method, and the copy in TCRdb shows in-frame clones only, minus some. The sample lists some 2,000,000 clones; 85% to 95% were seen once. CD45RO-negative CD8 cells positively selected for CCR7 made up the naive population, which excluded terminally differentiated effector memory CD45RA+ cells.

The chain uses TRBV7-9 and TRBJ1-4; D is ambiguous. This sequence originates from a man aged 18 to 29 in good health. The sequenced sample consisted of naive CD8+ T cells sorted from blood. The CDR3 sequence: CASFPLRNEKLFF. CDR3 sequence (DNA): TGTGCCAGCTTCCCACTAAGGAATGAAAAACTGTTTTTT.